This TCR beta chain was captured in a study of graft-versus-host responses after intestinal transplantation. Study-level background: Multivisceral, liver-intestinal, or isolated intestinal grafts went to recipients.

The CDR3 sequence is 14 residues long. Germline V gene lookup returns CDR1 LNHDA and CDR2 SQIVND (reference sequence). V trimming: 4 bases; J trimming: 5 bases; junction bases outside the gene matches: 4. Remarks on this clone: Its antigen is as yet unknown.

Broader study findings: GvH clone levels peaked in circulation, and this peak was associated with early post-transplant HvG declines.

Sequencing used immunoSEQ multiplex PCR; TCRdb keeps in-frame clones, though not all of them. This table has fewer than 45,000 clones, about 90% appearing once. This TCR was sampled from a human patient who received an intestinal transplant, so some T cells may come from the graft donor. The V and J genes are TRBV19 and TRBJ1-1; 10 positions agree with TRBD1. The source was PBMCs, collected approximately 310 days after intestinal transplant. CDR3 loop: CASSTGQGGTEAFF. The CDR3 coding sequence is TGTGCCAGTAGTACCGGACAGGGGGGAACTGAAGCTTTCTTT.